Each of the 20 T cell receptor beta chains below was sequenced from the same sample in a study of blood T cell repertoires in COVID-19. Sequenced by immunoSEQ multiplex PCR; TCRdb stores in-frame clones only, minus some. The repertoire holds 110,000 or so clones, with more than 80% as singletons. The source material was peripheral blood. The receptors were sampled from a woman aged 60 to 75 with COVID-19, enrolled during active disease.

The chain is built from TRBV7-9 and TRBJ1-1; 8 bases align to TRBD1. The CDR3 runs 16 residues. CDR1 SEHNR and CDR2 FQNEAQ come from the germline V gene (reference sequence). V was pared by 1 base and J by 1 base, with 5 bases of the junction left unmatched. DNA for the CDR3: TGTGCCAGCAGCTTAGGCTCGGGGACAGGGAACACTGAAGCTTTCTTT. Its protein is CASSLGSGTGNTEAFF.

The chain has TRBV5-5 and TRBJ1-6; 7 bases match TRBD1. V trimming: 1 base; J trimming: 6 bases; junction bases outside the gene matches: 10. The V gene's germline CDR1 is SGHKS and CDR2 YYEKEE (reference sequence). This CDR3 is built from 17 residues. CDR3 coding DNA: TGTGCCAGCAGCTTGTCGTTAGCGGGACAGTCTAATTCACCCCTCCACTTT. It codes for CASSLSLAGQSNSPLHF.

In this sample, this clone turned up a few times. This chain uses TRBV23-1 with TRBJ1-5; TRBD1 aligns across 12 bases. TRBV23-1 is an ORF; its function is uncertain. J gave up 0 bases and V 10 bases, and 10 bases lay outside the gene matches. This CDR3 spans 17 amino acids. Here the CDR3 DNA reads TGCGCCAAAAGACCGGGACAGGGGGCCGGTAGCAATCAGCCCCAGCATTTT. It translates to CAKRPGQGAGSNQPQHF.

The J gene is TRBJ2-1, the V gene TRBV5-1; TRBD2 matches at 9 bases. The CDR3 runs to 17 residues. CDR1 is SGHRS, CDR2 YFSETQ, per germline. Losses at the gene ends were 0 bases for V and 3 bases for J; bases not matched to a gene: 7. The CDR3 DNA sequence: TGCGCCAGCAGCTTGGAAGGAGCGGGGGGCTACTACAATGAGCAGTTCTTC. It codes for CASSLEGAGGYYNEQFF.

The rearrangement uses TRBV2 and TRBJ2-5, with 8 bases that match TRBD2. Germline values: CDR1 SNHLY, CDR2 FYNNEI. This CDR3 comprises 14 residues. The J segment lost 3 bases and the V segment lost 6 bases, leaving 6 bases of the junction unmatched. CDR3 coding DNA: TGTGCCAGCAGAGGACTAGCTGATAAAGAGACCCAGTACTTC. It encodes CASRGLADKETQYF.

V gene TRBV25-1 combines with J gene TRBJ1-4; D gene uncertain. The CDR3 consists of 12 residues. Germline V gene sequence: CDR1 MGHDK, CDR2 SYGVNS. V was clipped by 6 bases and J by 4 bases, with 6 bases between them. CDR3 residues: CASRADNEKLFF. The CDR3 nucleotides read TGTGCCAGCAGGGCCGATAATGAAAAACTGTTTTTT.

This rearrangement joins TRBV23-1 to TRBJ2-1; 7 bases align to TRBD2. TRBV23-1 is an ORF; its function is uncertain. The V gene end was trimmed by 5 bases and the J gene end by 7 bases; junction bases not matched to a gene: 11. CDR3 length equals 15 residues. This chain's CDR3 is CASSGWSGTGNEQFF. DNA for the CDR3: TGCGCCAGCAGTGGTTGGAGCGGGACTGGGAATGAGCAGTTCTTC.

This clone is termed medium-sized (0.01 to 0.1%). This sequence joins TRBV4-1 and TRBJ2-7; 7 bases match TRBD1. The length of the CDR3 is 15 residues. With 2 bases clipped from V and 3 bases from J, the junction kept 7 bases outside the gene matches. Germline assignment: CDR1 MGHRA and CDR2 YSYEKL. This CDR3 is CASSQLQTGHYEQYF. In DNA, the CDR3 is TGCGCCAGCAGCCAACTTCAGACAGGGCACTACGAGCAGTACTTC.

The chain has TRBV7-9 and TRBJ2-7; a possible D gene is TRBD2 (6 bases). This CDR3 has 14 amino acids. The V gene's germline CDR1 is SEHNR and CDR2 FQNEAQ (reference sequence). V was clipped by 5 bases and J by 3 bases, with 14 bases between them. CDR3 coding DNA: TGTGCCAGCAGCCCCCAGCCGGGGGACTACGAGCAGTACTTC. It is translated as CASSPQPGDYEQYF.

The chain links TRBV18 to TRBJ2-2; TRBD2 matches at 7 bases. Germline CDR1 KGHSH, CDR2 LQKENI. The J segment lost 6 bases and the V segment lost 2 bases, leaving 3 bases of the junction unmatched. This CDR3 spans 14 amino acids. In nucleotides, the CDR3 is TGTGCCAGCTCACCAACACGGGAGGCCGGGGAGCTGTTTTTT. This gives the protein CASSPTREAGELFF.

CDR3 residues: CASRLALAGGPYEQYF. CDR3 coding DNA: TGTGCAAGTCGCTTAGCGCTAGCGGGGGGCCCTTACGAGCAGTACTTC. The chain uses TRBV12-2 and TRBJ2-7; the table assigns TRBD2, which was not confirmed against the DNA. TRBV12-2 represents a pseudogene. There are 16 residues in the CDR3.

The gene calls are TRBV13 and TRBJ2-1; D may be TRBD1 (6 bases). V dropped 7 bases and J dropped 3 bases, with 22 bases sitting between them. CDR3 length: 17 amino acids. The V gene's germline CDR1 is PRHDT and CDR2 FYEKMQ (reference sequence). Here the CDR3 reads CASTLRGANQRYNEQFF. The CDR3 region has the DNA TGTGCCAGCACCCTCAGGGGCGCCAACCAACGCTACAATGAGCAGTTCTTC. Supplemented by reference TRBV13 and TRBJ2-1, the full variable domain reads AAGVIQSPRHLIKEKRETATLKCYPIPRHDTVYWYQQGPGQDPQFLISFYEKMQSDKGSIPDRFSAQQFSDYHSELNMSSLELGDSALYFCASTLRGANQRYNEQFFGPGTRLTVL.

The chain links TRBV6-1 to TRBJ2-2; D remains unclear. Trimming pared 0 bases from V and 3 bases from J, leaving 14 bases between. There are 17 residues in the CDR3. Germline values: CDR1 MNHNS, CDR2 SASEGT. CDR3 loop: CASSEAFTRPYTGELFF. For the CDR3, the DNA is TGTGCCAGCAGTGAAGCGTTCACCAGGCCTTACACCGGGGAGCTGTTTTTT.

This rearrangement joins TRBV19 to TRBJ1-2; TRBD1 aligns across 10 bases. V dropped 5 bases and J dropped 6; count of bases not matched to a gene: 9. From germline, CDR1 is LNHDA and CDR2 SQIVND (reference sequence). This CDR3 has 15 residues. Written as DNA, the CDR3 is TGTGCCAGTAGTCCCTGGACAGGGGGAGAAGATGGCTACACCTTC. This codes for CASSPWTGGEDGYTF. Supplemented by reference TRBV19 and TRBJ1-2, the full variable domain reads DGGITQSPKYLFRKEGQNVTLSCEQNLNHDAMYWYRQDPGQGLRLIYYSQIVNDFQKGDIAEGYSVSREKKESFPLTVTSAQKNPTAFYLCASSPWTGGEDGYTFGSGTRLTVV.

This clone occurred a few times. The chain combines TRBV4-3 with TRBJ2-2, with 13 bases lining up with TRBD2. The CDR3 has 20 amino acids. Germline CDR1 LGHNA, CDR2 YSLEER. J gave up 6 bases and V 0 bases, and 13 bases lay outside the gene matches. CDR3 sequence reads: CASSQDRGLAGANRAGELFF. CDR3 bases: TGCGCCAGCAGCCAAGATCGCGGACTAGCGGGGGCCAACCGCGCCGGGGAGCTGTTTTTT.

V and J are TRBV23-1 and TRBJ1-5; 7 positions agree with TRBD1. TRBV23-1 is an ORF; its function is uncertain. After removal of 2 bases from V and 4 bases from J, the junction contained 5 bases not matched to a gene. The CDR3 sequence is 15 residues long. CDR3 sequence reads: CASSQGQVENQPQHF. CDR3 nucleotides: TGCGCCAGCAGTCAAGGACAGGTAGAAAATCAGCCCCAGCATTTT.

With regard to this clone: One end of the junction is discordant with germline, which a read error may explain. The chain employs TRBV6-6 and TRBJ2-7; D possibly corresponds to TRBD1 (6 bases). Per the germline V gene, CDR1 is MNHNY and CDR2 is SVGAGI (reference sequence). CDR3 length equals 10 residues. This CDR3 is CTTGYYEQYF. The CDR3 coding sequence is TGCACCACAGGGTACTACGAGCAGTACTTC.

This clone was seen just once. The J gene is TRBJ2-7, the V gene TRBV13; TRBD1 agrees at 8 bases. Germline lookup yields CDR1 PRHDT and CDR2 FYEKMQ (reference sequence). The CDR3 totals 15 residues. The V segment lost 4 bases and the J segment 1 base; nucleotides outside the gene matches: 6. The CDR3 coding sequence is TGTGCCAGCAGCTCGACAGGGGACCTTTCCTACGAGCAGTACTTC. As protein: CASSSTGDLSYEQYF. Looking up the rest from reference TRBV13 and TRBJ2-7 gives the full variable domain: AAGVIQSPRHLIKEKRETATLKCYPIPRHDTVYWYQQGPGQDPQFLISFYEKMQSDKGSIPDRFSAQQFSDYHSELNMSSLELGDSALYFCASSSTGDLSYEQYFGPGTRLTVT.

This clone came up a few times. This chain links TRBV7-9 with TRBJ1-4; unclear D gene. CDR1 SEHNR and CDR2 FQNEAQ come from the germline V gene (reference sequence). This CDR3 contains 14 residues. V was pared by 0 bases and J by 10 bases, with 12 bases between. The CDR3 region is CASSLAPTPLKLFF. CDR3 bases: TGTGCCAGCAGCTTAGCGCCTACTCCTTTAAAACTGTTTTTT.

The chain couples TRBV6-5 to TRBJ1-6, with unresolved D. CDR3 length equals 13 residues. Deletions cut 7 bases from V and 13 bases from J, with 17 bases between. Germline V gene sequence: CDR1 MNHEY, CDR2 SVGAGI. CDR3 nucleotide sequence: TGTGCCAGCACACGTAGTGAAAAACTGCCCCTCCACTTT. It specifies CASTRSEKLPLHF.